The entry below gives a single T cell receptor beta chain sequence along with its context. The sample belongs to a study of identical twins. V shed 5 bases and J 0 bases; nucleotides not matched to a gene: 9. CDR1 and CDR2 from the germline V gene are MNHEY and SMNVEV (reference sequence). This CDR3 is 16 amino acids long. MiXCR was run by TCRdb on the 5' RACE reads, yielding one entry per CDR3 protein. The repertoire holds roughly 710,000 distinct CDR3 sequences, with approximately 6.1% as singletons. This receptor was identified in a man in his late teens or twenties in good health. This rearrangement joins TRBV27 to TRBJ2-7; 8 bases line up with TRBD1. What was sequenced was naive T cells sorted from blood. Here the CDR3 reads CASSSRQGKNSYEQYV. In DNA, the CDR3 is TGTGCCAGCAGTAGCAGACAGGGGAAAAACTCCTACGAGCAGTACGTC.